The 2 T cell receptor beta chains presented below share a single source sample, sequenced in a study of cytomegalovirus exposure and HLA in healthy donors. The PCR ran on 60 Vbeta and 13 Jbeta primers. TCRdb's copy holds only in-frame clones and misses some; the assay was immunoSEQ multiplex PCR. The repertoire holds approximately 130,000 clones, with over 75% as singletons. Material: PBMCs. These receptors originate from a man aged 50 or older in good health and CMV-seronegative.

The chain uses TRBV10-3 and TRBJ2-7, with TRBD1 matching 8 bases. Germline V CDR1 and CDR2: ENHRY, SYGVKD. V lost 6 bases, J lost 4 bases, and 5 bases stayed unmatched. The CDR3 loop spans 13 amino acids. Here the CDR3 reads CAIRDREGYEQYF. The CDR3 nucleotides are TGTGCCATCAGGGACAGGGAAGGGTACGAGCAGTACTTC.

J is TRBJ2-3 and V is TRBV29-1; 8 bases are a match to TRBD1. Trimming at V came to 4 bases and at J to 2 bases, leaving 17 bases not matched to a gene. The CDR3 consists of 18 residues. In germline, CDR1 is SQVTM, CDR2 ANQGSEA. The CDR3 nucleotides are TGCAGCGTTGGCCCGGGACAGGCGGGGCGGGGCCCCACAGATACGCAGTATTTT. Translating gives CSVGPGQAGRGPTDTQYF.